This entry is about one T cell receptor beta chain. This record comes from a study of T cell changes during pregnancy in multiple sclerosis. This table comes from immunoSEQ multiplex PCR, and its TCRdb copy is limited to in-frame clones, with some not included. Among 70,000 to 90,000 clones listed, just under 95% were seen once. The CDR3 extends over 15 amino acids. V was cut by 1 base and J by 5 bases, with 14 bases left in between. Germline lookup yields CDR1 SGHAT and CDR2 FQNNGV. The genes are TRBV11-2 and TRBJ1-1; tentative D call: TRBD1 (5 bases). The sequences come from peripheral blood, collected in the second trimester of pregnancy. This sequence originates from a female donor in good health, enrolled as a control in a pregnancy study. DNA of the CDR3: TGTGCCAGCAGCTTAGTCGGAGCAGGGTCGACTGAAGCTTTCTTT. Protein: CASSLVGAGSTEAFF.